The clone carrying this TCR beta chain came up many times. At one boundary the junction diverges from the germline segment, which might be a read error. The CDR3 is 14 residues long. Germline V gives CDR1 KGHDR, CDR2 SFDVKD. For sequencing, patients were chosen who had shown expansion of CD8+CD57+ cells by flow cytometry. Each patient carried a diagnosis of severe acquired aplastic anemia. The study sampled blood from patients who had received no therapy. Genomic DNA constituted the template upon which TCR beta VDJ and CDR3 profiling was performed. TCRdb analysed the reads with MiXCR anew, one entry per CDR3 protein. Altogether about 190,000 distinct CDR3 sequences are present, 48% being singletons, with the ten largest covering approximately 9.7%. The data originate from a study of CD8+CD57+ T cells in acquired aplastic anemia. Study overall: An average of approximately 3.2 ug of DNA was obtained from sorted CD4+ and CD8+ cells.

The receptor's source is a human donor with aplastic anemia. Material for sequencing was sorted CD4+, CD8+, or CD8+CD57+ T cells (not recorded which) from PBMCs. The chain is built from TRBV24-1 and TRBJ2-3; D is ambiguous. The CDR3 sequence: CATGVGRSTDTQYF. In nucleotides, the CDR3 is TGTGCCACCGGGGTGGGCCGGAGCACAGATACACAGTATTTT.